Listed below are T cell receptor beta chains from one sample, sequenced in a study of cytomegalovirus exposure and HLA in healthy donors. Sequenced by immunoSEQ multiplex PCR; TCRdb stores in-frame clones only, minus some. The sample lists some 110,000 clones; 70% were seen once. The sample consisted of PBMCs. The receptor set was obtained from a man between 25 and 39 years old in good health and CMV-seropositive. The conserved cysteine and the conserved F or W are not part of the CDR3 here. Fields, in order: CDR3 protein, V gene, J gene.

ASSFPSREQY	TRBV5-4	TRBJ2-5
ASSIAGSSYNSPLH	TRBV19	TRBJ1-6
SALTAWNSPLH	TRBV29-1	TRBJ1-6
ASSQYPGGSAGRF	TRBV23-1	TRBJ2-1
ASRVPDWPDYNEQF	TRBV2	TRBJ2-1
ASSLGANYGYT	TRBV5-1	TRBJ1-2
ASSLAPGGSTEAF	TRBV5-1	TRBJ1-1
ASSVEMGQENTGELF	TRBV9	TRBJ2-2
ASSRTGGFDEQY	TRBV19	TRBJ2-7
ASSLRLAATGELF	TRBV28	TRBJ2-2
ASSLEGDYGYT	TRBV7-9	TRBJ1-2
ASSSNNSPLH	TRBV11-2	TRBJ1-6
ATSPGRGDYGYT	TRBV15	TRBJ1-2
ASSPGASGGYNEQF	TRBV9	TRBJ2-1
ASSPGSYNEQF	TRBV5-6	TRBJ2-1
ASSPSSYNEQF	TRBV4-3	TRBJ2-1
ASSRIGTGAYGYT	TRBV5-8	TRBJ1-2
SVGAGDNTEAF	TRBV29-1	TRBJ1-1
ASSVTDSRTAGEQY	TRBV9	.
ASSLSPGRTNEKLF	TRBV11-2	TRBJ1-4
AWSPTPGTSGRYPYNEQF	TRBV30	TRBJ2-1
ASSPQGAEETQY	TRBV13	TRBJ2-5